The next 29 T cell receptor beta chains were all read from a single sample in a study of blood T cell repertoires in COVID-19 (dated by TCRdb to 2020 to 2021). Library method: the immunoSEQ multiplex PCR assay. Drawn from immuneACCESS, this table holds only the in-frame rearrangements with V and J called that TCRdb kept. Clones are partly lost; checked studies trace under half to an unresolved V gene and leave the rest unexplained. The sample table contains about 370,000 clones; only one count was recorded for 75% to 90% of them. The ten top clones hold roughly 0.99% of the sample. Sequenced: PBMCs or T cells enriched from blood (not recorded which). These TCRs come from a man aged 18 to 29 who had recovered from COVID-19.

The rearrangement joins TRBV21-1 to TRBJ1-5; the table's D call, TRBD1, was not checked against the DNA. TRBV21-1 is recorded as a pseudogene. The CDR3 runs 18 residues. The CDR3 nucleotides are TGTGCCAGCAGCAAATCGGGCCCCGACAGGGGCAGGGAGCAGCCCCAGCATTTT. Its protein is CASSKSGPDRGREQPQHF.

V is TRBV9 and J is TRBJ1-6; D may be TRBD1 (6 bases). V shed 6 bases and J shed 8 bases, with 18 bases lying between them. The CDR3 consists of 15 residues. CDR1 is SGDLS and CDR2 is YYNGEE in the germline V gene. The CDR3 nucleotides read TGTGCCAGCACCGGGAATGCGGACAGTGATTCACCCCTCCACTTT. This translates into CASTGNADSDSPLHF.

V gene TRBV19 combines with J gene TRBJ2-2, with 7 bases fitting TRBD1. The germline V gene has CDR1 LNHDA and CDR2 SQIVND (reference sequence). J gave up 0 bases and V 6 bases, and 4 bases lay outside the gene matches. This CDR3 is 15 amino acids long. The CDR3 DNA reads as TGTGCCAGTAGGTTTCAGGGGGCGAACACCGGGGAGCTGTTTTTT. Translating gives CASRFQGANTGELFF.

The rearrangement links TRBV27 to TRBJ2-5; D gene uncertain. The CDR3 is made up of 13 amino acids. Trimming pared 2 bases from V and 5 bases from J, leaving 9 bases between. Germline V gene sequence: CDR1 MNHEY, CDR2 SMNVEV (reference sequence). The chain's CDR3 is CASSLMTGETQYF. For the CDR3, the DNA is TGTGCCAGCAGTTTAATGACCGGGGAGACCCAGTACTTC.

This chain connects TRBV12-3 or TRBV12-4 to TRBJ2-3; D is perhaps TRBD1 (5 bases). The CDR3 extends over 13 amino acids. Trimming left V 7 bases short and J 1 base short, with 9 bases between. Written as DNA, the CDR3 is TGTGCCAGCAAGGGGTCTGGCACAGATACGCAGTATTTT. Encoded protein: CASKGSGTDTQYF.

The rearrangement uses TRBV24-1 and TRBJ1-2; tentatively, D is TRBD1 (6 bases). Germline CDR1 reads KGHDR; CDR2 reads SFDVKD. CDR3 length: 14 residues. Trimming pared 4 bases from V and 10 bases from J, leaving 18 bases between. In DNA form, the CDR3 reads TGTGCCACCAGTGAGGCGACAGGTCTGGCTCCCTACACCTTC. It codes for CATSEATGLAPYTF.

The gene calls are TRBV29-1 and TRBJ1-1; possible D gene TRBD1, 6 bases. V dropped 4 bases and J dropped 2 bases, with 14 bases sitting between them. Germline values: CDR1 SQVTM, CDR2 ANQGSEA. CDR3 length: 14 residues. The CDR3 DNA reads as TGCAGCGTTGTGGTCAGGGGCGGAAACACTGAAGCTTTCTTT. Protein product: CSVVVRGGNTEAFF.

The chain employs TRBV28 and TRBJ1-2; D possibly corresponds to TRBD1 (6 bases). CDR1 MDHEN and CDR2 SYDVKM come from the germline V gene. V lost 7 bases and J 4 bases, leaving 13 bases between the germline ends. CDR3 length: 13 amino acids. CDR3 DNA sequence: TGTGCCAGCACCAGGGACATCGGCTATGGCTACACCTTC. Translated, it gives CASTRDIGYGYTF.

J is TRBJ1-1 and V is TRBV12-3 or TRBV12-4, with 10 bases that match TRBD1. V gave up 10 bases and J gave up 5 bases; unmatched junction bases: 7. This CDR3 region has 13 residues. CDR3 nucleotide sequence: TGTGCCACCCTGGACAGGGGGAGGACTGAAGCTTTCTTT. It is translated as CATLDRGRTEAFF.

This clone was observed once. The genes are TRBV20-1 and TRBJ1-2; no clear D gene. Trimming left V 8 bases short and J 4 bases short, with 11 bases between. Per germline, CDR1 DFQATT and CDR2 SNEGSKA (reference sequence). CDR3 length: 11 residues. The CDR3 protein is CSPPPGYGYTF. For the CDR3, the DNA is TGCAGTCCGCCCCCGGGCTATGGCTACACCTTC.

The rearrangement uses TRBV29-1 and TRBJ2-2; a weak D match, TRBD2 (6 bases). The germline V and J ends were trimmed by 6 bases and 7 bases, with 21 bases remaining between them. CDR1 and CDR2 (germline): SQVTM, ANQGSEA. The CDR3 spans 15 residues. This CDR3 is CSVLRTGSSVGELFF. In DNA, the CDR3 is TGCAGCGTCCTACGGACCGGGAGCTCGGTCGGGGAGCTGTTTTTT.

This clone was detected only once. The chain joins TRBV6-5 to TRBJ2-2; the match to TRBD1 covers 10 bases. There are 16 residues in the CDR3. Trimming cost V 4 bases and J 0 bases; bases outside gene matches: 2. In germline, CDR1 is MNHEY, CDR2 SVGAGI. Here the CDR3 DNA reads TGTGCCAGCAGTTGGGGACAGGGGTCGAACACCGGGGAGCTGTTTTTT. This sequence encodes CASSWGQGSNTGELFF.

The chain uses TRBV28 and TRBJ2-4; 11 bases align to TRBD1. Germline CDR1 and CDR2: MDHEN and SYDVKM. The ends lost 8 bases at V and 1 base at J; junction bases unmatched: 4. This CDR3 has 15 amino acids. The CDR3 DNA reads TGTGCCAGCTCCGGACAGGGGGCTGCCAAAAACATTCAGTACTTC. This codes for CASSGQGAAKNIQYF.

The chain is built from TRBV18 and TRBJ1-1, with a weak D call TRBD1 (5 bases). CDR1 KGHSH and CDR2 LQKENI come from the germline V gene. The CDR3 extends over 15 amino acids. Trimming left V 3 bases short and J 6 bases short, with 17 bases between. The CDR3 protein is CASSPPGGVMAEAFF. DNA for the CDR3: TGTGCCAGCTCACCGCCGGGGGGTGTGATGGCTGAAGCTTTCTTT.

This clone was detected only once. This sequence joins TRBV7-6 and TRBJ1-4; 7 bases map to TRBD1. Germline CDR1 is SGHVS and CDR2 is FNYEAQ. V trimming: 1 base; J trimming: 8 bases; junction bases outside the gene matches: 7. The CDR3 length is 15 residues. The CDR3 coding sequence is TGTGCCAGCAGCTTAGGGACAGGCTTTGGGGAAAAACTGTTTTTT. Protein sequence: CASSLGTGFGEKLFF.

This rearrangement joins TRBV9 to TRBJ2-7; possibly TRBD2 for D (5 bases). Germline V gives CDR1 SGDLS, CDR2 YYNGEE. The CDR3 is 15 amino acids. V was trimmed by 4 bases and J by 0 bases, leaving 14 bases between them. CDR3 coding DNA: TGTGCCAGCAGCCTCTCAACGGGGTACTCCTACGAGCAGTACTTC. It encodes CASSLSTGYSYEQYF. The whole variable domain, filled in from reference TRBV9 and TRBJ2-7, reads DSGVTQTPKHLITATGQRVTLRCSPRSGDLSVYWYQQSLDQGLQFLIQYYNGEERAKGNILERFSAQQFPDLHSELNLSSLELGDSALYFCASSLSTGYSYEQYFGPGTRLTVT.

This clone was found a few times. V is TRBV27 and J is TRBJ2-2; possibly TRBD1 for D (6 bases). V was shortened by 6 bases and J by 1 base, with 9 bases between the two germline ends. Germline CDR1 MNHEY, CDR2 SMNVEV (reference sequence). The CDR3 covers 14 residues. CDR3 nucleotides: TGTGCCAGCAGCCGGGGACAGAACACCGGGGAGCTGTTTTTT. It yields the protein CASSRGQNTGELFF.

The genes are TRBV21-1 and TRBJ2-1; TRBD2 is the table's D call, not checked against the DNA. TRBV21-1 is a pseudogene segment. The CDR3 runs to 14 residues. CDR3 DNA: TGTGCCAGCAGCAAATACGGGCGGGGGAATGAGCAGTTCTTC. Protein sequence: CASSKYGRGNEQFF.

V is TRBV19 and J is TRBJ1-1, with D perhaps TRBD1 (6 bases). From germline, CDR1 is LNHDA and CDR2 SQIVND (reference sequence). The CDR3 runs 16 residues. The germline V and J ends were trimmed by 6 bases and 1 base, with 18 bases remaining between them. CDR3 sequence reads: CASRAPGAGKNTEAFF. In DNA, the CDR3 is TGTGCCAGTAGGGCCCCAGGGGCAGGAAAGAACACTGAAGCTTTCTTT. The whole variable domain, remainder taken from reference TRBV19 and TRBJ1-1, is DGGITQSPKYLFRKEGQNVTLSCEQNLNHDAMYWYRQDPGQGLRLIYYSQIVNDFQKGDIAEGYSVSREKKESFPLTVTSAQKNPTAFYLCASRAPGAGKNTEAFFGQGTRLTVV.

The CDR3 region is CASSLTTRENYGYTF. For the CDR3, the DNA is TGTGCCAGCTCGCTGACCACCAGGGAAAACTATGGCTACACCTTC. The genes are TRBV18 and TRBJ1-2; D may be TRBD1 (5 bases). Trimming took 6 bases from V and 2 from J, leaving 16 bases between them. Germline CDR1 reads KGHSH; CDR2 reads LQKENI. The CDR3 sequence is 15 residues long.

This clone occurred a few times. The chain links TRBV7-2 to TRBJ1-3, with D tentatively TRBD1 (5 bases). Germline loops: CDR1 SGHTA, CDR2 FQGNSA. The CDR3 loop spans 16 amino acids. V shed 8 bases and J shed 2 bases, with 19 bases lying between them. The CDR3 protein is CASPPGGAWAGNTIYF. The CDR3 nucleotides read TGTGCCAGCCCCCCCGGGGGAGCATGGGCTGGAAACACCATATATTTT.

In this sample, this clone turned up once. The J gene is TRBJ2-7, the V gene TRBV27; 9 bases fit TRBD2. This CDR3 has 15 residues. Germline V gene lookup returns CDR1 MNHEY and CDR2 SMNVEV (reference sequence). The V gene end was trimmed by 1 base and the J gene end by 4 bases; junction bases not matched to a gene: 5. The chain's CDR3 is CASSLYGGREYEQYF. CDR3 sequence (DNA): TGTGCCAGCAGTTTATACGGCGGGAGGGAGTACGAGCAGTACTTC.

This clone has just one count. The rearrangement links TRBV3-1 (or the pseudogene TRBV3-2) to TRBJ2-7; 11 nucleotides agree with TRBD2. V was pared by 1 base and J by 5 bases, with 7 bases of the junction left unmatched. Germline V gene lookup returns CDR1 LGHDT and CDR2 YNNKEL (reference sequence). The CDR3 is 16 residues long. In nucleotides, the CDR3 is TGTGCCAGCAGCCAAGGACTAGCGGGGTCGCGAAACGAGCAGTACTTC. Its protein product is CASSQGLAGSRNEQYF.

V gene TRBV29-1 combines with J gene TRBJ2-1; the match to TRBD1 covers 7 bases. V was pared by 4 bases and J by 6 bases, with 9 bases of the junction left unmatched. The CDR3 length is 14 residues. Per germline, CDR1 SQVTM and CDR2 ANQGSEA. CDR3 protein: CSVVMTGLGNEQFF. The CDR3 DNA sequence: TGCAGCGTTGTAATGACAGGGTTAGGCAATGAGCAGTTCTTC.

This chain uses TRBV7-7 with TRBJ2-5, with a possible D match to TRBD2 (6 bases). The CDR3 is 16 residues long. Deletions cut 4 bases from V and 4 bases from J, with 19 bases between. The V gene's germline CDR1 is SSHAT and CDR2 FNYEAQ (reference sequence). CDR3 nucleotides: TGTGCCAGCAGCTCGACGGGAGTGGGGCATGGAGAGACCCAGTACTTC. Translating gives CASSSTGVGHGETQYF.

Here the CDR3 reads CASSFGGLVDTEAFF. The CDR3 DNA follows: TGTGCCAGCAGCTTTGGCGGATTGGTGGACACTGAAGCTTTCTTT. V is TRBV7-9 and J is TRBJ1-1, with no clear D. The CDR3 totals 15 residues. Germline V CDR1 and CDR2: SEHNR, FQNEAQ (reference sequence). V was trimmed by 3 bases and J by 3 bases, leaving 14 bases between them. Full variable domain (outside the CDR3, taken from reference TRBV7-9 and TRBJ1-1): DTGVSQNPRHKITKRGQNVTFRCDPISEHNRLYWYRQTLGQGPEFLTYFQNEAQLEKSRLLSDRFSAERPKGSFSTLEIQRTEQGDSAMYLCASSFGGLVDTEAFFGQGTRLTVV.

The chain has TRBV3-1 (or the pseudogene TRBV3-2) and TRBJ1-1; D remains ambiguous. This CDR3 is 14 amino acids long. Trimming left V 4 bases short and J 0 bases short, with 9 bases between. Per germline, CDR1 LGHDT and CDR2 YNNKEL (reference sequence). The CDR3 is CASSPPTLNTEAFF. The CDR3 DNA follows: TGTGCCAGCAGCCCCCCGACTTTGAACACTGAAGCTTTCTTT.

The sample holds a few counts of this clone. The V and J genes are TRBV6-2 or TRBV6-3 and TRBJ1-5; D remains ambiguous. The CDR3 runs to 15 residues. Germline V gene sequence: CDR1 MNHEY, CDR2 SVGEGT. V was cut by 0 bases and J by 7 bases, with 13 bases left in between. CDR3 protein: CASSYSMRERQPQHF. In DNA form, the CDR3 reads TGTGCCAGCAGTTACTCGATGAGGGAGAGGCAGCCCCAGCATTTT.

This clone showed up just once. This chain links TRBV5-5 with TRBJ2-2, with D possibly being TRBD2 (5 bases). The CDR3 runs 14 residues. CDR1 and CDR2 from the germline V gene are SGHKS and YYEKEE (reference sequence). V lost 0 bases and J lost 6, with 9 bases in between. The CDR3 bases are TGTGCCAGCAGCTTGGGGCTCGGGGCCGGGGAGCTGTTTTTT. Its translation: CASSLGLGAGELFF. Using reference TRBV5-5 and TRBJ2-2 for the parts outside the CDR3, the full variable domain is DAGVTQSPTHLIKTRGQQVTLRCSPISGHKSVSWYQQVLGQGPQFIFQYYEKEERGRGNFPDRFSARQFPNYSSELNVNALLLGDSALYLCASSLGLGAGELFFGEGSRLTVL.